This TCR beta chain was sequenced for a study of shared clonotypes between healthy human individuals. V was pared by 1 base and J by 0 bases, with 10 bases between. Looked up from germline, CDR1 is LNHNV and CDR2 is YYDKDF (reference sequence). The CDR3 spans 16 residues. Regarding this clone: Its antigen is still unknown.

Authors' methods: Filtering of immunoSEQ junctional sequences could not match full-length read filtering. Here immunoSEQ multiplex PCR was the method, and the copy in TCRdb shows in-frame clones only, minus some. V, J and clone size are taken as reported in that table, and D and trimming were inferred from the DNA itself. The sample includes fewer than 850,000 clones, roughly 96% of them seen just once. The naive CD8 subset, CD45RO-negative cells positively selected for CCR7, excluded terminally differentiated effector memory CD45RA+ cells. Whole-study results and caveats: Generally, naive subsets came out with larger estimated richness than memory subsets.

Sequenced sample: naive CD8+ T cells sorted from blood. The source is a young man in good health. The chain has TRBV15 and TRBJ2-1; D unresolved. The DNA of the CDR3 is TGTGCCACCAGCAGAGGGTCACCGTCCTCCTACAATGAGCAGTTCTTC. Residues: CATSRGSPSSYNEQFF.